The rows below give T cell receptor beta chains drawn from one sample of a study of T cells in tuberculosis. TCRdb keeps only in-frame clones here, not all; method: immunoSEQ multiplex PCR. This table has more than 30,000 clones, roughly 94% appearing once. This specimen consisted of PBMCs, obtained at tuberculosis diagnosis. The receptors were sampled from an adult with tuberculosis. CDR3s include the opening cysteine and the closing phenylalanine or tryptophan. The D gene is left open where the match is weak. The size entry is marked missing in some rows and otherwise reads once, few, many or a size class.

j_gene: TRBJ1-1
d_gene: -
abundance: -
v_gene: TRBV4-3
len: 15
CDR3nt: TGCGCCAGCAGCCAAGATGGCAGGGGGAACACTGAAGCTTTCTTT
CDR3aa: CASSQDGRGNTEAFF

j_gene: TRBJ1-1
d_gene: TRBD1
abundance: -
v_gene: TRBV11-3
len: 12
CDR3nt: TGTGCCAGCAGCAAAGGGGGCTATGAAGCTTTCTTT
CDR3aa: CASSKGGYEAFF

j_gene: TRBJ1-5
d_gene: TRBD1
abundance: -
v_gene: TRBV27
len: 16
CDR3nt: TGTGCCAGCAGTTTGGGGACAGGGGGCTCGGGGCAGCCCCAGCATTTT
CDR3aa: CASSLGTGGSGQPQHF

j_gene: TRBJ1-5
d_gene: TRBD1
abundance: -
v_gene: TRBV19
len: 16
CDR3nt: TGTGCCAGTAGTATCCAACAGGGGAGCGGCAATCAGCCCCAGCATTTT
CDR3aa: CASSIQQGSGNQPQHF

j_gene: TRBJ1-4
d_gene: -
abundance: -
v_gene: TRBV7-2
len: 14
CDR3nt: TGTGCCAGCAGCTTAAGCAGGAATGATGAAAAACTGTTTTTT
CDR3aa: CASSLSRNDEKLFF

j_gene: TRBJ2-4
d_gene: -
abundance: -
v_gene: TRBV7-2
len: 15
CDR3nt: TGTGCCAGCAGCACGACTAGAATAGGCAAAAACATTCAGTACTTC
CDR3aa: CASSTTRIGKNIQYF

j_gene: TRBJ2-5
d_gene: TRBD2
abundance: -
v_gene: TRBV7-2
len: 16
CDR3nt: TGTGCCAGCAGCTTAGGGGCGCAGGGACTACAAGAGACCCAGTACTTC
CDR3aa: CASSLGAQGLQETQYF

j_gene: TRBJ2-7
d_gene: -
abundance: -
v_gene: TRBV5-1
len: 15
CDR3nt: TGCGCCAGCAGCTTGGGCCCCTACGAGGACTACGAGCAGTACTTC
CDR3aa: CASSLGPYEDYEQYF

j_gene: TRBJ2-7
d_gene: -
abundance: -
v_gene: TRBV7-2
len: 14
CDR3nt: TGTGCCAGCAGCTTAGGGGGCCGAGCCTACGAGCAGTACTTC
CDR3aa: CASSLGGRAYEQYF

j_gene: TRBJ2-7
d_gene: TRBD1
abundance: -
v_gene: TRBV19
len: 15
CDR3nt: TGTGCCAGTAGTTTACCCGGGACAGGTCGTTACGAGCAGTACTTC
CDR3aa: CASSLPGTGRYEQYF

j_gene: TRBJ1-1
d_gene: -
abundance: once
v_gene: TRBV5-1
len: 12
CDR3nt: TGCGCCAGCAGCTTGGGACGGGGGGAAGCTTTCTTT
CDR3aa: CASSLGRGEAFF

j_gene: TRBJ1-5
d_gene: TRBD1
abundance: -
v_gene: TRBV5-8
len: 17
CDR3nt: TGTGCCAGCAGCTTAGAACAGGGGGTTTATAGCAATCAGCCCCAGCATTTT
CDR3aa: CASSLEQGVYSNQPQHF

j_gene: TRBJ2-2
d_gene: TRBD2
abundance: -
v_gene: TRBV5-1
len: 14
CDR3nt: TGCGCCAGCAGCAGGGACTACAGCACCGGGGAGCTGTTTTTT
CDR3aa: CASSRDYSTGELFF

j_gene: TRBJ1-1
d_gene: -
abundance: -
v_gene: TRBV7-2
len: 14
CDR3nt: TGTGCCAGCAGCTTAATTCAGGGCTACACTGAAGCTTTCTTT
CDR3aa: CASSLIQGYTEAFF

j_gene: TRBJ2-1
d_gene: TRBD2
abundance: -
v_gene: TRBV11-3
len: 15
CDR3nt: TGTGCCAGCAGCACCGTGCGGGGGTCCCACAATGAGCAGTTCTTC
CDR3aa: CASSTVRGSHNEQFF

j_gene: TRBJ2-5
d_gene: TRBD1
abundance: -
v_gene: TRBV13
len: 15
CDR3nt: TGTGCCAGCAGTTCGCCCTCAACGACAGGGGAGACCCAGTACTTC
CDR3aa: CASSSPSTTGETQYF

j_gene: TRBJ2-3
d_gene: -
abundance: -
v_gene: TRBV10-1
len: 14
CDR3nt: TGCGCCAGCGGGCAGGGCCATCTCACAGATACGCAGTATTTT
CDR3aa: CASGQGHLTDTQYF

j_gene: TRBJ1-6
d_gene: -
abundance: -
v_gene: TRBV2
len: 15
CDR3nt: TGTGCCAGCAGTGAGGGGCTTTCCTATAATTCACCCCTCCACTTT
CDR3aa: CASSEGLSYNSPLHF

j_gene: TRBJ1-2
d_gene: -
abundance: once
v_gene: TRBV11-2
len: 13
CDR3nt: TGTGCCAGCAGCTTGAGCGGGAACTATGGCTACACCTTC
CDR3aa: CASSLSGNYGYTF

j_gene: TRBJ2-3
d_gene: -
abundance: -
v_gene: TRBV19
len: 14
CDR3nt: TGTGCCAGTACCCCGACTAGAAAGACAGATACGCAGTATTTT
CDR3aa: CASTPTRKTDTQYF

j_gene: TRBJ1-6
d_gene: TRBD1
abundance: -
v_gene: TRBV6-1
len: 13
CDR3nt: TGTGCCAGCGGGGGACAGGGCTATTCACCCCTCCACTTT
CDR3aa: CASGGQGYSPLHF

j_gene: TRBJ2-3
d_gene: TRBD1
abundance: once
v_gene: TRBV11-2
len: 15
CDR3nt: TGTGCCAGCAGCTTACAGGGGGCAAATACAGATACGCAGTATTTT
CDR3aa: CASSLQGANTDTQYF

j_gene: TRBJ2-7
d_gene: -
abundance: -
v_gene: TRBV5-1
len: 12
CDR3nt: TGCGCCAGCAGCTTTGGGACACTAGAGCAGTACTTC
CDR3aa: CASSFGTLEQYF

j_gene: TRBJ1-1
d_gene: TRBD1
abundance: once
v_gene: TRBV5-4
len: 16
CDR3nt: TGTGCCAGCAGCAGGAACAGGGGGTTGGGTAACACTGAAGCTTTCTTT
CDR3aa: CASSRNRGLGNTEAFF

j_gene: TRBJ2-1
d_gene: -
abundance: -
v_gene: TRBV30
len: 11
CDR3nt: TGTGCCTGGAGCGGAGGACATGAGCAGTTCTTC
CDR3aa: CAWSGGHEQFF

j_gene: TRBJ1-4
d_gene: TRBD1
abundance: -
v_gene: TRBV6-6
len: 14
CDR3nt: TGTGCCAGCAAGACAGGGGGCGCAAATGAAAAACTGTTTTTT
CDR3aa: CASKTGGANEKLFF

j_gene: TRBJ1-5
d_gene: -
abundance: -
v_gene: TRBV28
len: 12
CDR3nt: TGTGCCAGCGTATCGGGGAATCAGCCCCAGCATTTT
CDR3aa: CASVSGNQPQHF

j_gene: TRBJ1-4
d_gene: TRBD1
abundance: -
v_gene: TRBV2
len: 14
CDR3nt: TGTGCCAGCAGTCTCAGGGGGCAATCTGAAAAACTGTTTTTT
CDR3aa: CASSLRGQSEKLFF

j_gene: TRBJ2-1
d_gene: TRBD2
abundance: few
v_gene: TRBV25-1
len: 18
CDR3nt: TGTGCCAGCAGCGAACGACTAGCGGGGGGGCACGCCTCCAATGAGCAGTTCTTC
CDR3aa: CASSERLAGGHASNEQFF

j_gene: TRBJ2-5
d_gene: -
abundance: -
v_gene: TRBV6-5
len: 13
CDR3nt: TGTGCCAGCAGCCCCTCGGAGGAAGAGACCCAGTACTTC
CDR3aa: CASSPSEEETQYF

j_gene: TRBJ1-1
d_gene: TRBD1
abundance: -
v_gene: TRBV4-3
len: 15
CDR3nt: TGCGCCAGCAGCCTGGGGACAGGTCCCCTCACTGAAGCTTTCTTT
CDR3aa: CASSLGTGPLTEAFF

j_gene: TRBJ2-7
d_gene: TRBD2
abundance: -
v_gene: TRBV5-1
len: 15
CDR3nt: TGCGCCAGCAGCTTAAAGGACGGGGGGGCCTACGAGCAGTACTTC
CDR3aa: CASSLKDGGAYEQYF

j_gene: TRBJ2-7
d_gene: -
abundance: -
v_gene: TRBV4-1
len: 13
CDR3nt: TGCGCCAGCAGCCAAGAGCCCGGCTACGAGCAGTACTTC
CDR3aa: CASSQEPGYEQYF

j_gene: TRBJ1-2
d_gene: TRBD1
abundance: -
v_gene: TRBV5-4
len: 15
CDR3nt: TGTGCCAGCAGCTTGGGAGGGACAGGGGTTATGGGCTACACCTTC
CDR3aa: CASSLGGTGVMGYTF

j_gene: TRBJ2-5
d_gene: -
abundance: -
v_gene: TRBV6-6
len: 16
CDR3nt: TGTGCCAGCAGTTACCAAAGGGGAAAACAGCAAGAGACCCAGTACTTC
CDR3aa: CASSYQRGKQQETQYF

j_gene: TRBJ2-7
d_gene: -
abundance: -
v_gene: TRBV6-5
len: 12
CDR3nt: TGTGCCAGCAGCCGACAGGCCTACGAGCAGTACTTC
CDR3aa: CASSRQAYEQYF

j_gene: TRBJ2-7
d_gene: -
abundance: -
v_gene: TRBV21-1
len: 14
CDR3nt: TGTGCCAGCAGCTCGACAGGACCTTCGGACGAGCAGTACTTC
CDR3aa: CASSSTGPSDEQYF